The rows below give T cell receptor beta chains drawn from one sample of a study of cytomegalovirus exposure and HLA in healthy donors. Profiled with immunoSEQ multiplex PCR; TCRdb holds only in-frame clones, not every one. Of about 190,000 clones detected, around 67% appear once; the ten largest clones hold approximately 2.8%. Material: PBMCs. These receptors were taken from a woman in her twenties or thirties in good health and CMV-seropositive. CDR3s include the opening cysteine and the closing phenylalanine or tryptophan. A D gene is named only where the DNA matches it firmly. Clone size is stated in some rows and not others, as once, few, many or a class when expanded.

TRBV5-1	TRBJ2-1	16	TRBD1	-	CASSLVGQGKNNEQFF	TGCGCCAGCAGCTTGGTAGGACAGGGGAAAAACAATGAGCAGTTCTTC
TRBV19	TRBJ2-7	15	-	-	CASSTRALGSYEQYF	TGTGCCAGTAGTACGAGGGCTCTAGGCTCCTACGAGCAGTACTTC
TRBV13	TRBJ2-7	14	TRBD1	-	CASSLGQGVGEQYF	TGTGCCAGCAGCTTAGGACAGGGGGTGGGAGAGCAGTACTTC
TRBV2	TRBJ1-5	17	-	-	CASSEPGRAYSNQPQHF	TGTGCCAGCAGTGAGCCGGGGAGGGCCTATAGCAATCAGCCCCAGCATTTT
TRBV9	TRBJ2-5	14	TRBD2	few	CASSGGGDQETQYF	TGTGCCAGCAGCGGGGGAGGGGACCAAGAGACCCAGTACTTC
TRBV5-1	TRBJ2-1	16	TRBD2	-	CASSPFSGSSYNEQFF	TGCGCCAGCAGCCCTTTTAGCGGGAGCTCCTACAATGAGCAGTTCTTC
TRBV7-6	TRBJ2-1	16	-	-	CASSLVDSEIYNEQFF	TGTGCCAGCAGCTTAGTGGATAGCGAGATCTACAATGAGCAGTTCTTC
TRBV29-1	TRBJ2-3	15	TRBD2	-	CSVTELAVATDTQYF	TGCAGCGTTACAGAGCTAGCGGTCGCCACAGATACGCAGTATTTT
TRBV11-2	TRBJ2-7	14	-	-	CASSFTGQNYEQYF	TGTGCCAGCAGCTTTACAGGACAGAACTACGAGCAGTACTTC
TRBV27	TRBJ2-3	15	-	once	CASSLLQGRTDTQYF	TGTGCCAGCAGTTTACTGCAGGGCCGCACAGATACGCAGTATTTT
TRBV6-4	TRBJ2-3	15	-	-	CASSYGELSTDTQYF	TGTGCCAGCAGTTACGGGGAGTTGAGCACAGATACGCAGTATTTT
TRBV1	TRBJ2-7	15	-	-	CTSSRTSGSLDEQYF	TGCACCAGCAGCCGGACTAGCGGGAGTCTGGACGAGCAGTACTTC
TRBV6-6	TRBJ1-1	14	-	few	CASSAGNLNTEAFF	TGTGCCAGCAGTGCTGGCAATCTGAACACTGAAGCTTTCTTT
TRBV6-5	TRBJ1-5	16	-	-	CASSYSKVGGGQPQHF	TGTGCCAGCAGTTACTCGAAGGTGGGAGGAGGCCAGCCCCAGCATTTT
TRBV27	TRBJ2-1	15	TRBD1	-	CASSSQKGGGNEQFF	TGTGCCAGCAGTTCACAAAAAGGGGGCGGGAATGAGCAGTTCTTC
TRBV6-5	TRBJ2-7	13	-	-	CASSYGQTYEQYF	TGTGCCAGCAGTTACGGGCAGACCTACGAGCAGTACTTC
TRBV25-1	TRBJ1-2	13	-	few	CASSARDFYGYTF	TGTGCCAGCAGTGCCCGGGACTTCTATGGCTACACCTTC
TRBV11-2	TRBJ2-4	14	-	-	CASSLAVPLNIQYF	TGTGCCAGCAGCTTAGCCGTTCCTCTAAACATTCAGTACTTC
TRBV6-5	TRBJ2-5	15	-	-	CASKIPGHGGETQYF	TGTGCCAGCAAAATCCCGGGACATGGGGGAGAGACCCAGTACTTC
TRBV6-1	TRBJ2-7	15	-	few	CASSSLGRETYEQYF	TGTGCCAGCAGTTCCTTGGGCAGGGAAACCTACGAGCAGTACTTC
TRBV18	TRBJ2-7	16	TRBD1	-	CASSPESTGGTGEQYF	TGTGCCAGCTCACCAGAGAGTACAGGGGGGACGGGAGAGCAGTACTTC
TRBV19	TRBJ2-7	13	TRBD2	few	CASTSGRAHEQYF	TGTGCCAGTACCAGCGGGAGGGCCCACGAGCAGTACTTC
TRBV19	TRBJ2-7	15	TRBD1	-	CASSTTGTGAHEQYF	TGTGCCAGTAGTACAACCGGGACAGGGGCCCACGAGCAGTACTTC
TRBV28	TRBJ2-1	15	TRBD2	-	CASSLASGKFNEQFF	TGTGCCAGCAGTTTAGCTAGCGGGAAATTTAATGAGCAGTTCTTC
TRBV6-1	TRBJ1-5	16	-	-	CASSDARGIGNQPQHF	TGTGCCAGCAGTGATGCCAGGGGAATAGGCAATCAGCCCCAGCATTTT
TRBV6-5	TRBJ1-2	13	-	-	CASSATYNYGYTF	TGTGCCAGCAGTGCCACTTATAACTATGGCTACACCTTC
TRBV6-1	TRBJ2-1	17	TRBD2	-	CASSEAPPSGEGNEQFF	TGTGCCAGCAGTGAAGCGCCCCCTAGCGGAGAGGGCAATGAGCAGTTCTTC
TRBV29-1	TRBJ2-7	17	TRBD2	-	CSVEVGSTSGSSVEQYF	TGCAGCGTTGAAGTCGGATCGACTAGCGGGAGTTCAGTCGAGCAGTACTTC
TRBV5-1	TRBJ1-2	14	-	few	CASSLAGRDYGYTF	TGCGCCAGCAGCTTGGCAGGGCGAGACTATGGCTACACCTTC
TRBV12-5	TRBJ1-5	18	TRBD1	-	CASGLSGGRGRSNQPQHF	TGTGCTAGTGGTTTGTCCGGCGGCAGGGGGCGCTCAAATCAGCCCCAGCATTTT
TRBV19	TRBJ1-1	18	-	-	CASSEWRGTAFLNTEAFF	TGTGCCAGTAGTGAGTGGAGGGGCACCGCATTTCTCAACACTGAAGCTTTCTTT
TRBV6-5	TRBJ2-7	13	-	-	CASSYSASGEQYF	TGTGCCAGCAGTTACTCCGCCAGCGGGGAGCAGTACTTC
TRBV7-9	TRBJ2-7	15	-	-	CSSSHPGGWGNEQYF	TGTTCCAGCAGCCACCCCGGGGGTTGGGGAAACGAGCAGTACTTC
TRBV7-9	TRBJ1-3	16	-	-	CASSFQDIHSGNTIYF	TGTGCCAGCAGCTTTCAAGACATTCACTCTGGAAACACCATATATTTT
TRBV5-1	TRBJ1-1	15	-	-	CASSSTGLLNTEAFF	TGCGCCAGCAGTTCCACGGGACTTTTGAACACTGAAGCTTTCTTT
TRBV19	TRBJ2-3	18	TRBD2	-	CASTSPSSGRGGRDTQYF	TGTGCCAGTACTTCACCGTCTAGCGGGAGGGGAGGACGCGATACGCAGTATTTT
TRBV7-2	TRBJ2-1	16	TRBD1	few	CASSLVIGTAYNEQFF	TGTGCCAGCAGCTTAGTTATCGGGACAGCTTACAATGAGCAGTTCTTC
TRBV6-5	TRBJ2-6	15	-	-	CASALDGSGANVLTF	TGTGCCAGCGCGCTAGATGGTTCCGGGGCCAACGTCCTGACTTTC
TRBV19	TRBJ1-4	13	-	-	CASSIRRIEKLFF	TGTGCCAGTAGTATTCGGAGGATTGAAAAACTGTTTTTT
TRBV27	TRBJ2-2	21	TRBD2	once	CASRTGRTGFSGRADTGELFF	TGTGCCAGCCGAACCGGTCGGACAGGGTTTAGCGGGAGGGCCGATACCGGGGAGCTGTTTTTT
TRBV4-1	TRBJ2-1	15	-	once	CASSQGGGLGNEQFF	TGCGCCAGCAGCCAAGGAGGAGGCCTCGGAAATGAGCAGTTCTTC